Presented here are 5 T cell receptor beta chains from one specimen sequenced in a study of blood T cell repertoires in COVID-19. Repertoires were generated with immunoSEQ multiplex PCR, while TCRdb's copy carries only in-frame clones and drops some. This sample carries 56,000 or so clones, around four fifths of them seen once, and the ten largest clones take 10% to 15%. The sequencing input was peripheral blood. These receptors originate from a woman older than 75 with acute or convalescent COVID-19.

V and J are TRBV11-2 and TRBJ1-5; the D gene is possibly TRBD1 (6 bases). The CDR3 totals 13 residues. The V end lost 2 bases, the J end lost 7 bases, and 9 bases lay between the germline ends. CDR1 and CDR2 (germline): SGHAT, FQNNGV. CDR3 region: CASSLQGWQPQHF. CDR3 DNA: TGTGCCAGCAGCTTACAGGGGTGGCAGCCCCAGCATTTT.

The chain is built from TRBV19 and TRBJ2-1; tentatively, D is TRBD1 (6 bases). V shed 1 base and J shed 7 bases, with 20 bases lying between them. Germline CDR1 is LNHDA and CDR2 is SQIVND (reference sequence). The CDR3 sequence is 17 residues long. The CDR3 DNA is TGTGCCAGTAGTATAGGGGTTCAGGGGCGGGCTAATAATGAGCAGTTCTTC. It codes for CASSIGVQGRANNEQFF.

This rearrangement joins TRBV6-5 to TRBJ1-2; D gene unclear. The CDR3 consists of 13 residues. Trimming cost V 11 bases and J 8 bases, with 21 bases left between them. Germline V gives CDR1 MNHEY, CDR2 SVGAGI. CDR3 nucleotides: TGTGCCTCCCGGGGAACGGTCGAGTGGGGCTACACCTTC. Translation gives CASRGTVEWGYTF.

The chain is built from TRBV27 and TRBJ2-7, with D possibly TRBD2 on 7 matching bases. CDR3 length: 14 amino acids. Germline CDR1 is MNHEY and CDR2 is SMNVEV (reference sequence). Trimming removed 6 bases from V and 0 bases from J, with 12 bases in between. The CDR3 spells CASRGGHGSYEQYF. The CDR3 DNA sequence: TGTGCCAGCAGGGGGGGGCATGGCTCCTACGAGCAGTACTTC.

V usage is TRBV7-2 and J usage is TRBJ1-2; D unclear. The CDR3 contains 15 residues. Trimming pared 1 base from V and 5 bases from J, leaving 14 bases between. Germline CDR1 SGHTA, CDR2 FQGNSA. The CDR3 protein is CASSLGGAEQYGYTF. DNA of the CDR3: TGTGCCAGCAGCTTAGGAGGCGCCGAGCAATATGGCTACACCTTC.